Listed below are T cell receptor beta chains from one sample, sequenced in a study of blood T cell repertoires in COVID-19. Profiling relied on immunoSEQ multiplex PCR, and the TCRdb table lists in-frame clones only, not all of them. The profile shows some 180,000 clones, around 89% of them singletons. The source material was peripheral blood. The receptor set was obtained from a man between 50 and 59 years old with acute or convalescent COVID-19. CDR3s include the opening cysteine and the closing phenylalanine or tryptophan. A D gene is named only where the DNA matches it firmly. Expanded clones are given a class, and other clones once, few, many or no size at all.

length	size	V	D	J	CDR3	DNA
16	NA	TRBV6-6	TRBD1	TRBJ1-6	CASTPSDRDYNSPLHF	TGTGCCAGCACCCCATCCGACAGGGACTATAATTCACCCCTCCACTTT
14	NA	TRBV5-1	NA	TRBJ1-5	CASSFFGGNQPQHF	TGCGCCAGCAGCTTTTTCGGGGGAAATCAGCCCCAGCATTTT
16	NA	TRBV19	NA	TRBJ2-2	CASSKARGQNTGELFF	TGTGCCAGTAGTAAGGCCAGGGGACAGAACACCGGGGAGCTGTTTTTT
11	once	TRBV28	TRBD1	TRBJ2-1	CVRGWGNQQFF	TGTGTCAGGGGGTGGGGCAATCAGCAGTTCTTC
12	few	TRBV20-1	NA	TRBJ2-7	CSASRSIYEQYF	TGCAGTGCTAGTAGGAGCATCTACGAGCAGTACTTC
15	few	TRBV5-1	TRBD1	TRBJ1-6	CASSPLGQGGSPLHF	TGCGCCAGCAGCCCCTTGGGACAGGGAGGCTCACCCCTCCACTTT
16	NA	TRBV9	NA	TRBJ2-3	CASSVEAASGSDTQYF	TGTGCCAGCAGCGTAGAAGCGGCTAGTGGCTCGGATACGCAGTATTTT
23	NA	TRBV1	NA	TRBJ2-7	CTSSQDLDDPRLAGGRLIYEQYF	TGCACCAGCAGCCAAGACCTTGATGATCCTAGACTAGCGGGAGGGCGGTTGATCTACGAGCAGTACTTC
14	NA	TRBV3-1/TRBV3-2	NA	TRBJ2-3	CASSQQGRTDTQYF	TGTGCCAGCAGCCAGCAGGGCCGAACAGATACGCAGTATTTT
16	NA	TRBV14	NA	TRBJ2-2	CASSRWRNLNTGELFF	TGTGCCAGCAGCCGGTGGAGGAATCTGAACACCGGGGAGCTGTTTTTT
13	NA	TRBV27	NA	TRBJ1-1	CASSFRSDTEAFF	TGTGCCAGCAGTTTCAGAAGCGACACTGAAGCTTTCTTT
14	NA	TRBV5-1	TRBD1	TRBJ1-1	CASSLGDSMSEAFF	TGCGCCAGCAGCTTGGGGGACAGTATGTCTGAAGCTTTCTTT
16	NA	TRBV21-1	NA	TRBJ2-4	CASSGRDRENKNIQYF	TGTGCCAGCAGCGGGCGGGACAGAGAAAACAAAAACATTCAGTACTTC
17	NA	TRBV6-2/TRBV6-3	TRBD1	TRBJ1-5	CASSYPGTGVSNQPQHF	TGTGCCAGCAGTTACCCTGGGACAGGGGTTAGCAATCAGCCCCAGCATTTT
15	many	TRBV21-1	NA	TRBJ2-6	CASIRHISGANVLTF	TGTGCCAGCATCAGACACATCTCTGGGGCCAACGTCCTGACTTTC
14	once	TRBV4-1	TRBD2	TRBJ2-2	CASSQRLATGELFF	TGCGCCAGCAGCCAGAGACTAGCGACCGGGGAGCTGTTTTTT
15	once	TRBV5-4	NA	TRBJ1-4	CASSSRQGTNEKLFF	TGTGCCAGCAGCTCCCGACAAGGAACTAATGAAAAACTGTTTTTT
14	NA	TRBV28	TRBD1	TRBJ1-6	CASRGGTGHSPLHF	TGTGCCAGCAGAGGGGGGACAGGGCACTCACCCCTCCACTTT